The present TCR beta chain was sequenced within a study of metastatic and nonmetastatic thyroid tumors. Study-level findings and limits: When malignant thyroid tumors were compared with benign nodules, TCR beta diversity was reportedly significantly higher in the malignant tumors. This held in both blood and tumor samples.

The CDR3 runs 14 residues. The V gene lost 5 bases and the J gene lost 5 bases, with 13 bases spanning the gap. The germline V gene has CDR1 MNHEY and CDR2 SMNVEV (reference sequence). No treatment had been given to any patient before thyroid surgery. In its sample, this clone ranks as medium-sized. Antigen specificity is unknown. TCRdb reanalyzed the PCR reads via MiXCR. The sample holds thousands of clones; roughly 15% are singletons and the top ten take around 5.7%. The clonotype comes from a female donor with papillary thyroid cancer or a benign thyroid nodule (not recorded which). Some clones in this sample may be carry-over from other donors' samples. The material sequenced was blood. The chain carries TRBV27 and TRBJ2-1; D is ambiguous. The CDR3 nucleotides are TGTGCCAGCAGTCCCCGTCGCAAACACAATGAGCAGTTCTTC. Protein sequence: CASSPRRKHNEQFF.